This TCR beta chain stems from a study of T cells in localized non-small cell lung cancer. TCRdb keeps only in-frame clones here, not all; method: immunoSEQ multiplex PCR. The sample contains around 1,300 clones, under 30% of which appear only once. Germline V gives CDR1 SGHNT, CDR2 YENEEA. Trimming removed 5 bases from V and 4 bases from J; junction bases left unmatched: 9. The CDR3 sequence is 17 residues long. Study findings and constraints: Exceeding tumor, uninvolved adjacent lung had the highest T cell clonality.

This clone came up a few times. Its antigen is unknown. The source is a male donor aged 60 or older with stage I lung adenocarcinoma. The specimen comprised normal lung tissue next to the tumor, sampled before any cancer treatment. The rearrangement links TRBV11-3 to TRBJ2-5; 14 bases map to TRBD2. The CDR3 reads CASSPGLAGVGRETQYF. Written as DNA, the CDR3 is TGTGCCAGCAGCCCGGGACTAGCGGGAGTTGGTAGAGAGACCCAGTACTTC.